These T cell receptor beta chains were read from a single sample in a study of CDR3 diversity in severe acne. TCRdb reprocessed the PCR reads via MiXCR and lists one record per CDR3 protein. The repertoire holds around 91,000 distinct CDR3 sequences, with 50% to 65% as singletons. The sequenced sample was blood. These receptors were taken from a male donor in good health, without acne. Both conserved end residues are part of each CDR3. The D gene is left open where the match is weak. The size of a clone is reported for some rows only, either as once, few or many, or as a class for expanded clones.

clone_size	v_call	d_call	j_call	cdr3_nt	cdr3_aa
once	TRBV2	NA	TRBJ2-7	TGTGCCAGCAGTGAATCTAGCGCGCTGAGCGAGCAGTACTTC	CASSESSALSEQYF
once	TRBV9	NA	TRBJ1-1	TGTGCCAGCAGCGTAGAAGGGTACCGGGGAGTCACTGAAGCTTTCTTT	CASSVEGYRGVTEAFF
NA	TRBV6-5	NA	TRBJ1-1	TGTGCCAGCACCCTGGGAGGAGAGGCTTTCTTT	CASTLGGEAFF
once	TRBV10-2	TRBD2	TRBJ2-7	TGCGCCAGCACGGGACTATGCTCCTACGAGCAGTACTTC	CASTGLCSYEQYF
few	TRBV10-3	NA	TRBJ1-2	TGTGCCATCAGGGCAGCAAGGGGGGACTATGGCTACACCTTC	CAIRAARGDYGYTF
NA	TRBV12-3/TRBV12-4	NA	TRBJ2-7	TGTGCCAGCAGTTTAGCCGGGCAGGGTCAGGATCGGGACGAGCAGTACTTC	CASSLAGQGQDRDEQYF
NA	TRBV29-1	TRBD2	TRBJ2-7	TGCAGCGTTTATACCGGGACTAGCGGGAGAGGCGAGCAGTACTTC	CSVYTGTSGRGEQYF
many	TRBV5-1	NA	TRBJ1-1	TGCGCCAGCAGCTTGGTGACAGCGTCAGAGAACACTGAAGCTTTCTTT	CASSLVTASENTEAFF
many	TRBV29-1	NA	TRBJ2-7	TGCAGCGTTGAAGGAGCTCGGGGGTACGAGCAGTACTTC	CSVEGARGYEQYF
many	TRBV6-1	NA	TRBJ2-7	TGTGCCAGCACTAGGGGGGGAAGCTCCTACGAGCAGTACTTC	CASTRGGSSYEQYF
NA	TRBV19	TRBD1	TRBJ2-7	TGTGCCAGTAGTCCCGGGACAGGGGTTTACGAGCAGTACTTC	CASSPGTGVYEQYF
NA	TRBV20-1	TRBD1	TRBJ1-5	TGCAGTGCTAGGACAGGGGCCAATCAGCCCCAGCATTTT	CSARTGANQPQHF
NA	TRBV14	NA	TRBJ1-1	TGTGCCAGCACCCGAAAAGAGAACACTGAAGCTTTCTTT	CASTRKENTEAFF
NA	TRBV10-3	NA	TRBJ1-4	TGTGCCACCGCTGGCGCGGAGACAGGACTGGGCGAAAAACTGTTTTTT	CATAGAETGLGEKLFF
few	TRBV5-6	TRBD1	TRBJ2-1	TGTGCCAGCAGCTTGAGTGACAGGGCCTACAATGAGCAGTTCTTC	CASSLSDRAYNEQFF
once	TRBV7-8	TRBD1	TRBJ2-5	TGCGCCAGCAGCCAAGACTCAGGGGGCGCGTGGGAGACCCAGTACTTC	CASSQDSGGAWETQYF
many	TRBV4-1	TRBD2	TRBJ2-1	TGCGCCAGCAGCCAAGATGTTTCGCTAGCGGGGGGACTAAACTACAATGAGCAGTTCTTC	CASSQDVSLAGGLNYNEQFF
few	TRBV29-1	TRBD1	TRBJ1-1	TGCAGCGCCAGGGGGGGCACTGAAGCTTTCTTT	CSARGGTEAFF
NA	TRBV10-3	NA	TRBJ1-5	TGTGCCATCAGTGGGGACCTTAGCAATCAGCCCCAGCATTTT	CAISGDLSNQPQHF
NA	TRBV29-1	NA	TRBJ2-7	TGCAGCGTTGAAGATTTGGGCTACGAGCAGTACTTC	CSVEDLGYEQYF
NA	TRBV20-1	NA	TRBJ2-5	TGCAGTGCCAGCAGCTTAGCGGGACAGGGAAGGTACTTC	CSASSLAGQGRYF
NA	TRBV7-3	TRBD2	TRBJ2-7	TGTGCCAGCAGCTACTACAGCGGGGTTGACTCCTACGAGCAGTACTTC	CASSYYSGVDSYEQYF
many	TRBV27	TRBD1	TRBJ1-2	TGTGCCAGCAGTTTGGGACAGCCAAACTATGGCTACACCTTC	CASSLGQPNYGYTF
many	TRBV11-2	NA	TRBJ2-5	TGTGCCAGCAGCTTACTGACAGGTCTTCGCGAGACCCAGTACTTC	CASSLLTGLRETQYF
many	TRBV6-5	TRBD1	TRBJ1-2	TGTGCCAGCAGCCAGACAGGGGGAGGCTACACCTTC	CASSQTGGGYTF
many	TRBV7-9	TRBD2	TRBJ2-7	TGTGCCAGCAGCCGGGGGGGGGCCACCTACGAGCAGTACTTC	CASSRGGATYEQYF
many	TRBV6-4	NA	TRBJ1-1	TGTGCCAGCAGTGACTCGGACAACACTGAAGCTTTCTTT	CASSDSDNTEAFF
once	TRBV15	NA	TRBJ2-7	NA	CAICSARDRNNEQYF
few	TRBV10-2	NA	TRBJ1-1	TGCGCCAGCTCCCTTACGGACACTGAAGCTTTCTTT	CASSLTDTEAFF
few	TRBV10-3	TRBD1	TRBJ1-2	TGTGCCATCAGTGAGTCGAGGGGTACGACAGGGGATGGCTACACCTTC	CAISESRGTTGDGYTF
few	TRBV11-3	NA	TRBJ2-7	TGTGCCAGCAGGGGGTCATGGGGTGAGCAGTACTTC	CASRGSWGEQYF
NA	TRBV19	NA	TRBJ1-1	TGTGCCAGTGTACTCCAAGGGGCGGACACTGAAGCTTTCTTT	CASVLQGADTEAFF
NA	TRBV7-3	TRBD2	TRBJ2-3	TGTGCCAGCAGCTTATCACTAGCGGGCACAGATACGCAGTATTTT	CASSLSLAGTDTQYF
many	TRBV14	NA	TRBJ2-7	TGTGCCAGCAGATTCGGGGCTGCCTACGAGCAGTACTTC	CASRFGAAYEQYF
NA	TRBV5-1	NA	TRBJ1-2	TGCGCCAGCAGCCTTCCGAGGACCGAGCCGGGTGGCTACACCTTC	CASSLPRTEPGGYTF
many	TRBV2	TRBD1	TRBJ1-1	TGTGCCAGCAGTGATTGGGCGACAGGGGGGTTTAACACTGAAGCTTTCTTT	CASSDWATGGFNTEAFF
many	TRBV7-2	NA	TRBJ2-1	TGTGCCAGCAGCGCCAAACAGGGTCCTTACAATGAGCAGTTCTTC	CASSAKQGPYNEQFF
NA	TRBV20-1	NA	TRBJ2-7	TGCAGTGCTAGAGATTCGCGGGGCCCCTACGAGCAGTACTTC	CSARDSRGPYEQYF
many	TRBV19	TRBD1	TRBJ2-5	TGTGCCAGTAGCGGACAGGGGCTGGAGACCCAGTACTTC	CASSGQGLETQYF
NA	TRBV5-4	TRBD2	TRBJ2-7	TGTGCCAGCAGCCAAGAGCAGGCGGGAGGCTCCTACGAGCAGTACTTC	CASSQEQAGGSYEQYF
few	TRBV12-3/TRBV12-4	TRBD1	TRBJ1-1	TGTGCCAGCAGTCCCTCCGGGACAGGGGCCGCTTTCTTT	CASSPSGTGAAFF
NA	TRBV7-9	NA	TRBJ1-3	TGTGCCAGCAGCTTAGCGCGGGGCAGCTCTGGAAACACCATATATTTT	CASSLARGSSGNTIYF
once	TRBV6-5	TRBD1	TRBJ2-7	TGTGCCAGCAGTTACTGCCGTGGACAGGGGGACTACGAGCAGTACTTC	CASSYCRGQGDYEQYF
NA	TRBV7-2	NA	TRBJ2-2	TGTGCCGGCAGCTTAGTAACTAGCCCGAACACCGGGGAGCTGTTTTTT	CAGSLVTSPNTGELFF
NA	TRBV10-3	NA	TRBJ2-5	TGTGCCAGCACGTTAAGAGGGGGGACCGAAGAGACCCAGTACTTC	CASTLRGGTEETQYF
NA	TRBV5-1	TRBD2	TRBJ2-1	TGCGCCAGCAGATATCGGACTAGCAATGAGCAGTTCTTC	CASRYRTSNEQFF
NA	TRBV15	NA	TRBJ2-2	TGTGCCAGCAGCTTGGCCGAGGTTCGACAGAACACCGGGGAGCTGTTTTTT	CASSLAEVRQNTGELFF
once	TRBV7-2	NA	TRBJ2-3	TGTGCCAGCAAGCCTCAGGGCACAGATACGCAGTATTTT	CASKPQGTDTQYF
many	TRBV4-1	TRBD1	TRBJ1-1	TGCGCCAGCAGCCAAGATGATCTTAGGGACAGGGTTGGGGGGGACACTGAAGCTTTCTTT	CASSQDDLRDRVGGDTEAFF
many	TRBV18	NA	TRBJ2-7	TGTGCCAGCTCACCGCCGGACTCCACCACGTACGAGCAGTACTTC	CASSPPDSTTYEQYF